This entry features one T cell receptor beta chain sequence. The entry originates in a study of blood T cell repertoires in COVID-19. Germline lookup yields CDR1 MNHEY and CDR2 SVGEGT. The V and J ends lost 4 bases and 1 base, in that order; junction bases with no gene match: 3. This CDR3 has 16 amino acids. Some clones are missing from TCRdb's copy, which holds only in-frame ones; the method was immunoSEQ multiplex PCR. This table has around 160,000 clones, approximately 85% appearing once. Specimen: peripheral blood. The chain uses TRBV6-2 or TRBV6-3 and TRBJ2-3; 12 bases are shared with TRBD2. This TCR was recovered from a woman in her sixties with COVID-19, enrolled during active disease. Here the CDR3 reads CASSSSGGAGTDTQYF. The CDR3 bases are TGTGCCAGCAGTTCTAGCGGGGGGGCCGGCACAGATACGCAGTATTTT.